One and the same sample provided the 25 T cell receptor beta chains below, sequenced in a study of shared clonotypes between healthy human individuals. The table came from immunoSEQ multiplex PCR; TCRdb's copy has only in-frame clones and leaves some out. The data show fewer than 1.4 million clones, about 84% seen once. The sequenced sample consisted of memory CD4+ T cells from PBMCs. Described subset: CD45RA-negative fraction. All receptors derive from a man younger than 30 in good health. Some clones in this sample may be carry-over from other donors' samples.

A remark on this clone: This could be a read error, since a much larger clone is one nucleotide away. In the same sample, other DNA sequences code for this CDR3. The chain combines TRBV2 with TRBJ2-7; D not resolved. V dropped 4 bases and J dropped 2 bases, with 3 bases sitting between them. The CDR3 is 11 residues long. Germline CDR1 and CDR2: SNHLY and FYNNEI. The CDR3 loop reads CASSVAYEQYF. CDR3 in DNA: TGTGCCAGCAGTGTTGCCTACGAGCAGTACTTC.

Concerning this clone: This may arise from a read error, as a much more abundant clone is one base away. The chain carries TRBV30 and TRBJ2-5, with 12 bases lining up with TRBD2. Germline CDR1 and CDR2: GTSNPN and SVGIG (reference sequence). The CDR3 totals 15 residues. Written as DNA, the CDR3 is TGTGCCTGGGGTGTAAGTGGGACTAGCGGGGAGACCCAGTACTTC. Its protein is CAWGVSGTSGETQYF.

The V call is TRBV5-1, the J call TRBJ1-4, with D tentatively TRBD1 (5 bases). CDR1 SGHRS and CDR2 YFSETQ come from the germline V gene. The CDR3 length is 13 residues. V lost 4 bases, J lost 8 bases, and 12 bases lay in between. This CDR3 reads CASSGGVGEKLFF. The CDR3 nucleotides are TGCGCCAGCAGCGGAGGGGTAGGCGAAAAACTGTTTTTT. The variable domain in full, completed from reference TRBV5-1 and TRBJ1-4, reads KAGVTQTPRYLIKTRGQQVTLSCSPISGHRSVSWYQQTPGQGLQFLFEYFSETQRNKGNFPGRFSGRQFSNSRSEMNVSTLELGDSALYLCASSGGVGEKLFFGSGTQLSVL.

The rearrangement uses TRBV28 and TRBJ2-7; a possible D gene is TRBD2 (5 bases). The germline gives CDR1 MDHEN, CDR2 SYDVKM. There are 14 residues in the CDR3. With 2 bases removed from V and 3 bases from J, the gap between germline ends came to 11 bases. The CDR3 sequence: CASSLILAHYEQYF. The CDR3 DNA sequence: TGTGCCAGCAGTTTAATATTAGCGCACTACGAGCAGTACTTC.

CDR3 sequence: CASVGSYSNQPQHF. DNA of the CDR3: TGTGCCAGCGTAGGCAGTTATAGCAATCAGCCCCAGCATTTT. This chain joins TRBV6-6 and TRBJ1-5; no firm D call. This CDR3 spans 14 amino acids. V gave up 8 bases and J gave up 0 bases, with 11 bases separating them. The germline V gene encodes CDR1 MNHNY and CDR2 SVGAGI (reference sequence).

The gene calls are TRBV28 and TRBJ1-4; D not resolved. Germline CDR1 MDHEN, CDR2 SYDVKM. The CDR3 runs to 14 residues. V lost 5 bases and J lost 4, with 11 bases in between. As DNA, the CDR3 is TGTGCCAGCAGTGTTGGACGGATTAATGAAAAACTGTTTTTT. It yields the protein CASSVGRINEKLFF.

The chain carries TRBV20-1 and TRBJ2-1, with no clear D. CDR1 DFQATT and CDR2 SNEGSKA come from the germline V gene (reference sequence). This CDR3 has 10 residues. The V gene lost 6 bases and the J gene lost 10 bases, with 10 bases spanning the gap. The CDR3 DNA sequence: TGCAGTGCGGTCTGGAGCGAGCAGTTCTTC. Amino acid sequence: CSAVWSEQFF.

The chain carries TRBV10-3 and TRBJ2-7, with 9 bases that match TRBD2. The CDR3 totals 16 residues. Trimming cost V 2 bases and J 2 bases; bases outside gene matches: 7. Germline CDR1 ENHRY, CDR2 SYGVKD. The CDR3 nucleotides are TGTGCCATCAGTGAGGACCCGGGACTAGCCCCCTACGAGCAGTACTTC. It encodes CAISEDPGLAPYEQYF.

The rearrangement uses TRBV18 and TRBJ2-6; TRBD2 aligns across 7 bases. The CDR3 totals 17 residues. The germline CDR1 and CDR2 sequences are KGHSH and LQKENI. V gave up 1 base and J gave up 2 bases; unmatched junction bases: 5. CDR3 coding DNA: TGTGCCAGCTCACCACAAGGGAGGGGCGCTGGGGCCAACGTCCTGACTTTC. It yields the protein CASSPQGRGAGANVLTF.

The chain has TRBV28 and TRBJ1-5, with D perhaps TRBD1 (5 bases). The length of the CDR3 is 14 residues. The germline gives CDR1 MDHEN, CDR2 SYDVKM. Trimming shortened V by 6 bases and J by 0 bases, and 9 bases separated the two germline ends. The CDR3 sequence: CASSLRVSNQPQHF. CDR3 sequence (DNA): TGTGCCAGCAGCCTCAGGGTTAGCAATCAGCCCCAGCATTTT.

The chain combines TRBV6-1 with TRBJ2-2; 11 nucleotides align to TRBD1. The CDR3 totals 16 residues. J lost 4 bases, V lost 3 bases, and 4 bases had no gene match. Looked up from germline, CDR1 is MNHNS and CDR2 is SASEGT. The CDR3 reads CASSEDRGLGTGELFF. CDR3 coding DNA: TGTGCCAGCAGTGAGGACAGGGGGCTCGGCACCGGGGAGCTGTTTTTT.

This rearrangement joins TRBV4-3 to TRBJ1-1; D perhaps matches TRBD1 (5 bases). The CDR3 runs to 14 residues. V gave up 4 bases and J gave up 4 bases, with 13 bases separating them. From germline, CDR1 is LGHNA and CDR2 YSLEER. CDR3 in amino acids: CASSPQLGGTEAFF. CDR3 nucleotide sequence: TGCGCCAGCAGCCCCCAGTTGGGGGGCACTGAAGCTTTCTTT.

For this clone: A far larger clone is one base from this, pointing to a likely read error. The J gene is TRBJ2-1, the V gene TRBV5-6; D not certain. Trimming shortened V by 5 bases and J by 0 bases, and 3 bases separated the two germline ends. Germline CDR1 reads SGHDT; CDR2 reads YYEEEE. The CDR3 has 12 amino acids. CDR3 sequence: CASRASYNEQFF. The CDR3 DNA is TGTGCCAGCAGGGCCTCCTACAATGAGCAGTTCTTC. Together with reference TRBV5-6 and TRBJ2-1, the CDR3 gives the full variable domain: DAGVTQSPTHLIKTRGQQVTLRCSPKSGHDTVSWYQQALGQGPQFIFQYYEEEERQRGNFPDRFSGHQFPNYSSELNVNALLLGDSALYLCASRASYNEQFFGPGTRLTVL.

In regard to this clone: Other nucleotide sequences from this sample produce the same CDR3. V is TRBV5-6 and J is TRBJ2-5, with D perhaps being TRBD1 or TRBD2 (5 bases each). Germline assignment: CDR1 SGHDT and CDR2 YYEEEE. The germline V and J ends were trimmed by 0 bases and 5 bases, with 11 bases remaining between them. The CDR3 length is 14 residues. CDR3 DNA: TGTGCCAGCAGCTTGGACCGGGGCGGGGAGACCCAGTACTTC. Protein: CASSLDRGGETQYF.

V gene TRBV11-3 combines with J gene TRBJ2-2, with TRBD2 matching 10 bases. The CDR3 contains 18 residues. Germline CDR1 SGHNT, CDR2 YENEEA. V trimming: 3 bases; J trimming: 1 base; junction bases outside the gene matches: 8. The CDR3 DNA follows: TGTGCCAGCAGCTTTTACGAGCGGGAGGGCCTGAACACCGGGGAGCTGTTTTTT. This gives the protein CASSFYEREGLNTGELFF. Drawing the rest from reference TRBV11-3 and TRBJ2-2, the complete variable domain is EAGVVQSPRYKIIEKKQPVAFWCNPISGHNTLYWYLQNLGQGPELLIRYENEEAVDDSQLPKDRFSAERLKGVDSTLKIQPAELGDSAVYLCASSFYEREGLNTGELFFGEGSRLTVL.

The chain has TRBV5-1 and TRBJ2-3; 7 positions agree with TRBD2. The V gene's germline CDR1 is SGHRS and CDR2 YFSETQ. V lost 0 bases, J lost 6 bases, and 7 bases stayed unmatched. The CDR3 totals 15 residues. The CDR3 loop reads CASSLVASGRDTQYF. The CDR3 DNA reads TGCGCCAGCAGCTTGGTCGCTAGCGGCCGGGATACGCAGTATTTT. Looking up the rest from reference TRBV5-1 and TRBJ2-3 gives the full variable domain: KAGVTQTPRYLIKTRGQQVTLSCSPISGHRSVSWYQQTPGQGLQFLFEYFSETQRNKGNFPGRFSGRQFSNSRSEMNVSTLELGDSALYLCASSLVASGRDTQYFGPGTRLTVL.

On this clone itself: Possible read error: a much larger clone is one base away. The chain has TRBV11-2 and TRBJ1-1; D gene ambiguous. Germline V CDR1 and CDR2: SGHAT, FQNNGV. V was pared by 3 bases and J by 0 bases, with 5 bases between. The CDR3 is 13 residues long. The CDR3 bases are TGTGCCAGCAGCTTCGCGCTGAACACTGAAGCTTTCTTT. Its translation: CASSFALNTEAFF.

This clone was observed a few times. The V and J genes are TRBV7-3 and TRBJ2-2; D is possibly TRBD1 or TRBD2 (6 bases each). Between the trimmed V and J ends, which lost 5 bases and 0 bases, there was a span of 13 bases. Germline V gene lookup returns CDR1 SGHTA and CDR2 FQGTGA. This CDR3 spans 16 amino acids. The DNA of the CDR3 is TGTGCCAGCAGCCCAGACGGGGGCCCGAACACCGGGGAGCTGTTTTTT. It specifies CASSPDGGPNTGELFF.

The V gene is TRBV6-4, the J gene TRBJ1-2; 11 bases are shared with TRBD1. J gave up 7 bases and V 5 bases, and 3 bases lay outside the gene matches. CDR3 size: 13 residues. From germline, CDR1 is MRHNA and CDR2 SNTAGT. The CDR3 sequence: CASSPDRGLGYTF. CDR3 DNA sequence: TGTGCCAGCAGTCCGGACAGGGGGCTTGGCTACACCTTC.

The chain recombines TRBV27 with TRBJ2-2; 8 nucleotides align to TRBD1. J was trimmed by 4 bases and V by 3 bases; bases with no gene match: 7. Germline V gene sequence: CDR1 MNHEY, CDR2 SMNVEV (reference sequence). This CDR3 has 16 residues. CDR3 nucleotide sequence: TGTGCCAGCAGTTTTGGACAGGGAAGTATCACCGGGGAGCTGTTTTTT. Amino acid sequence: CASSFGQGSITGELFF.

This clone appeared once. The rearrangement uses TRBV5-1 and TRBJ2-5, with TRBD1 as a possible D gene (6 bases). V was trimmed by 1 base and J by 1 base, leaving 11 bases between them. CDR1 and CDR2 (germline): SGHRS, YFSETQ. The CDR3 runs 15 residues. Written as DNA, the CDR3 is TGCGCCAGCAGCTTGTTGAGGGGGAGCCAAGAGACCCAGTACTTC. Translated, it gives CASSLLRGSQETQYF.

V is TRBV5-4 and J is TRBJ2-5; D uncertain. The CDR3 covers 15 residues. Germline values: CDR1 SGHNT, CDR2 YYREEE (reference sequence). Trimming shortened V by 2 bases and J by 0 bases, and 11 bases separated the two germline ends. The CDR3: CASSLLVANQETQYF. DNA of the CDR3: TGTGCCAGCAGCTTACTTGTGGCAAACCAAGAGACCCAGTACTTC.

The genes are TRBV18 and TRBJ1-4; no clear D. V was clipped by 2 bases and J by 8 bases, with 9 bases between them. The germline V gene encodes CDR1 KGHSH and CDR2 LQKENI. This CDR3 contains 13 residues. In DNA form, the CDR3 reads TGTGCCAGCTCACCAGGGCGGACGGAAAAACTGTTTTTT. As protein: CASSPGRTEKLFF. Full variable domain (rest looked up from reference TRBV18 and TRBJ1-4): NAGVMQNPRHLVRRRGQEARLRCSPMKGHSHVYWYRQLPEEGLKFMVYLQKENIIDESGMPKERFSAEFPKEGPSILRIQQVVRGDSAAYFCASSPGRTEKLFFGSGTQLSVL.

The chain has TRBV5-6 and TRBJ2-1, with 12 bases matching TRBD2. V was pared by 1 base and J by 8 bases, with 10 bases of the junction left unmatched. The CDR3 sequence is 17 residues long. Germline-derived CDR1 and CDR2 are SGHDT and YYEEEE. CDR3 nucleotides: TGTGCCAGCAGCTTGCCCTTCCTAGCGGGAGGGGGCCATGAGCAGTTCTTC. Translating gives CASSLPFLAGGGHEQFF.

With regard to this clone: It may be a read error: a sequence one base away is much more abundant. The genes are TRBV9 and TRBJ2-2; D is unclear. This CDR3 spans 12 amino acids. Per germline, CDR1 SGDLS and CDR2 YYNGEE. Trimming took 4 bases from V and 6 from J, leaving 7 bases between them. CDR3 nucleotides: TGTGCCAGCAGCCCGGACGCCGGGGAGCTGTTTTTT. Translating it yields CASSPDAGELFF. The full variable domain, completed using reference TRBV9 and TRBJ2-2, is DSGVTQTPKHLITATGQRVTLRCSPRSGDLSVYWYQQSLDQGLQFLIQYYNGEERAKGNILERFSAQQFPDLHSELNLSSLELGDSALYFCASSPDAGELFFGEGSRLTVL.